This T cell receptor beta chain emerged from a study of response to subunit inactivated influenza vaccine. Notes on the study in general: A suggestion made by the authors is that each seasonal influenza vaccination recruits few new T cells.

One entry per CDR3 protein results from TCRdb running MiXCR on the RT-PCR reads. The sample has fewer than 550,000 distinct CDR3 sequences; roughly 25% are singletons. This clonotype was counted between two and nine times. What it binds is unknown. CDR1 is SGDLS and CDR2 is YYNGEE in the germline V gene. This CDR3 comprises 15 residues. Trimming removed 0 bases at V and 0 bases at J, with 8 bases between. The sequence was collected from a middle-aged man who received an inactivated influenza vaccine. The rearrangement links TRBV9 to TRBJ2-3, with D perhaps TRBD1 (6 bases). The material sequenced was CD4+ T cells sorted from PBMCs, taken more than 4 days after vaccination. The CDR3 nucleotides read TGTGCCAGCAGCGTAGGTAGGGGGAGCACAGATACGCAGTATTTT. Encoded protein: CASSVGRGSTDTQYF.